This T cell receptor (beta chain) was retrieved from a study of OX40 agonist ivuxolimab in advanced cancers. Study as a whole: Partial responses, seen in three patients, involved one hepatocellular carcinoma and two cutaneous melanomas.

CDR1 LNHDA and CDR2 SQIVND come from the germline V gene (reference sequence). Trimming removed 8 bases at V and 0 bases at J, with 8 bases between. The CDR3 covers 13 residues. Study results and limitations: There were also nonresponders showing low normalized T-cell clonal expansion.

Profiled with immunoSEQ multiplex PCR; TCRdb holds only in-frame clones, not every one. The table includes about 54,000 clones, about four fifths detected once. In regard to this clone: The antigen is unknown.

This receptor was taken from an adult with an advanced solid tumor such as melanoma, head and neck, liver or kidney cancer. The source material was CD4+ or CD8+ T cells sorted from blood, sampled in a trial of the OX40 agonist ivuxolimab. The rearrangement uses TRBV19 and TRBJ1-5, with a possible D match to TRBD1 (5 bases). The CDR3 here is CASGDGSNQPQHF. The CDR3 DNA sequence: TGTGCCAGTGGGGACGGTAGCAATCAGCCCCAGCATTTT.